These T cell receptor beta chains were read from a single sample in a study of regulatory T cells in long-lasting Graves disease. Each CDR3 protein is one row after TCRdb ran MiXCR on the multiplex PCR reads. The sample lists 300,000 to 400,000 distinct CDR3 sequences, roughly a fifth occurring once. Sequencing was performed on peripheral blood mononuclear cells (PBMCs), taken when the disease was refractory, from a patient treated with antithyroid drugs. These receptor sequences come from a female donor with Graves disease. Both conserved end residues are part of each CDR3. D genes are given only for firm matches. Size is stated for part of the rows, as once, few or many counts, or as a class when the clone is expanded.

D: -; V: TRBV7-9; J: TRBJ1-2; size: -; DNA: TGTGCCAGCAGCCTCAGTGGGGGGGCTGTGGACTATGGCTACACCTTC; CDR3: CASSLSGGAVDYGYTF
D: TRBD2; V: TRBV20-1; J: TRBJ2-5; size: many; DNA: TGCAGTGCTAAGGGGACTAGCGGGTTCCAAGAGACCCAGTACTTC; CDR3: CSAKGTSGFQETQYF
D: -; V: TRBV28; J: TRBJ1-4; size: many; DNA: TGTGCCAGCAGCCGAATGACCCAAGGACTGTTTTTT; CDR3: CASSRMTQGLFF
D: -; V: TRBV7-8; J: TRBJ1-6; size: -; DNA: TGTGCCAGCAGCTTAGACAGGGAATCTCGCTCCTATAATTCACCCCTCCACTTT; CDR3: CASSLDRESRSYNSPLHF
D: -; V: TRBV12-3/TRBV12-4; J: TRBJ1-1; size: many; DNA: TGTGCCAGCAGTTTCGGAGGGGGAAACACTGAAGCTTTCTTT; CDR3: CASSFGGGNTEAFF
D: -; V: TRBV2; J: TRBJ2-7; size: -; DNA: TGTGCCAGCAGTCTCCGGGAGTACTACGAGCAGTACTTC; CDR3: CASSLREYYEQYF
D: -; V: TRBV7-9; J: TRBJ1-2; size: many; DNA: TGTGCCAGCAGCTCCTCGTTCGGGGCTGTATATGGCTACACCTTC; CDR3: CASSSSFGAVYGYTF
D: TRBD1; V: TRBV28; J: TRBJ1-1; size: many; DNA: TGTGCCAGCAGTGGCCTTCCCGGGGGACAGGGAGACACTGAAGCTTTCTTT; CDR3: CASSGLPGGQGDTEAFF
D: -; V: TRBV5-1; J: TRBJ2-7; size: many; DNA: TGCGCCAGCAGTTCGCCGGGACGGAACTACGAGCAGTACTTC; CDR3: CASSSPGRNYEQYF
D: -; V: TRBV11-2; J: TRBJ2-7; size: many; DNA: TGTGCCAGCAGCCTTCGGGGGTCCGAGCAGTACTTC; CDR3: CASSLRGSEQYF
D: TRBD2; V: TRBV7-2; J: TRBJ2-2; size: few; DNA: TGTGCCAGCAGCTGGGGACTAGCGGGAGAGAACACCGGGGAGCTGTTTTTT; CDR3: CASSWGLAGENTGELFF
D: TRBD1; V: TRBV4-2; J: TRBJ2-2; size: once; DNA: TGTGCCAGCAGCCAACAGACAGGGGGGAACACCGGGGAGCTGTTTTTT; CDR3: CASSQQTGGNTGELFF
D: -; V: TRBV4-1; J: TRBJ2-2; size: few; DNA: TGCGCCAGCAGCCGAGGAGTTGTGGCAGGGGCGAACACCGGGGAGCTGTTTTTT; CDR3: CASSRGVVAGANTGELFF
D: -; V: TRBV28; J: TRBJ1-1; size: -; DNA: TGTGCCAGCAAGTACCCGTTCACTGAAGCTTTCTTT; CDR3: CASKYPFTEAFF
D: -; V: TRBV7-2; J: TRBJ2-7; size: -; DNA: TGTGCCAGCAGCTTAGCCTCGGACCCCTTCCGCCACTACGAGCAGTACTTC; CDR3: CASSLASDPFRHYEQYF
D: TRBD1; V: TRBV6-9; J: TRBJ2-4; size: -; DNA: TGTGCCAGCAGTTACGGGTGGCAGGGGGTAGCCAAAAACATTCAGTACTTC; CDR3: CASSYGWQGVAKNIQYF
D: -; V: TRBV29-1; J: TRBJ1-5; size: few; DNA: TGCAGCGTTTACGGAGGAGCTAATCAGCCCCAGCATTTT; CDR3: CSVYGGANQPQHF
D: -; V: TRBV7-3; J: TRBJ1-1; size: few; DNA: TGTGCCAGCAGCTTAAACCTGGACACTGAAGCTTTCTTT; CDR3: CASSLNLDTEAFF
D: TRBD1; V: TRBV2; J: TRBJ2-7; size: many; DNA: TGTGCCAGCAGTCTCGACAGGGGTCGCTACTACGAGCAGTACTTC; CDR3: CASSLDRGRYYEQYF
D: -; V: TRBV6-1; J: TRBJ2-7; size: few; DNA: TGTGCCAGCGGAAGTCCCTACGAGCAGTACTTC; CDR3: CASGSPYEQYF
D: -; V: TRBV7-8; J: TRBJ1-1; size: many; DNA: TGTGCCAGCAGCCCTACGGACAGATCCAACACTGAAGCTTTCTTT; CDR3: CASSPTDRSNTEAFF
D: -; V: TRBV20-1; J: TRBJ1-1; size: -; DNA: TGCAGTGCTAGAGATCTGGGGGTAACCACTGAAGCTTTCTTT; CDR3: CSARDLGVTTEAFF
D: -; V: TRBV7-9; J: TRBJ1-5; size: -; DNA: TGTGCCAGCAGCTTAGATGGGACCCTGAATCAGCCCCAGCATTTT; CDR3: CASSLDGTLNQPQHF
D: -; V: TRBV29-1; J: TRBJ1-1; size: many; DNA: TGCAGCGTTGACCAGGGCACTGAAGCTTTCTTT; CDR3: CSVDQGTEAFF
D: -; V: TRBV2; J: TRBJ2-1; size: -; DNA: TGTGCCACACAGACGGGTGGGGAGCAGTTCTTC; CDR3: CATQTGGEQFF
D: -; V: TRBV28; J: TRBJ2-4; size: -; DNA: TGTGCCAGCAGTTTGGCCGGGACAGCCAAAAACATTCAGTACTTC; CDR3: CASSLAGTAKNIQYF
D: TRBD1; V: TRBV5-1; J: TRBJ1-5; size: few; DNA: TGCGCCAGCAGCTTGGGAAGGGGGCTCAATCAGCCCCAGCATTTT; CDR3: CASSLGRGLNQPQHF
D: -; V: TRBV20-1; J: TRBJ2-5; size: -; DNA: TGCAGTGCTAGAGGTATATCGGGGGTAACCCATCGAGAGACCCAGTACTTC; CDR3: CSARGISGVTHRETQYF
D: -; V: TRBV6-9; J: TRBJ1-5; size: few; DNA: TGTGCCAGCAGTTACTCAGGGGCACAGCCCCAGCATTTT; CDR3: CASSYSGAQPQHF
D: -; V: TRBV27; J: TRBJ1-1; size: -; DNA: TGTGCCAGCAGTCCCCTGGGATCGACAGGCGGGTTGAACACTGAAGCTTTCTTT; CDR3: CASSPLGSTGGLNTEAFF
D: -; V: TRBV2; J: TRBJ1-6; size: many; DNA: TGTGCCAGCAGTGACAAAAGGCCCGGTTCACCCCTCCACTTT; CDR3: CASSDKRPGSPLHF
D: -; V: TRBV15; J: TRBJ2-7; size: -; DNA: TGTGCCACCAGCAGAGAGGTCGTCAGAGCCTACGAGCAGTACTTC; CDR3: CATSREVVRAYEQYF
D: TRBD1; V: TRBV6-1; J: TRBJ2-7; size: -; DNA: TGTGCCAGCAGGCGGACAGGGGATGTCAACGAGCAGTACTTC; CDR3: CASRRTGDVNEQYF
D: -; V: TRBV12-3/TRBV12-4; J: TRBJ1-1; size: many; DNA: TGTGCCAGCAGCTCACAGGGATTTGGTACTGAAGCTTTCTTT; CDR3: CASSSQGFGTEAFF
D: -; V: TRBV6-5; J: TRBJ1-2; size: many; DNA: TGTGCCAGCAGTTACTCCGGGTCCTATGGCTACACCTTC; CDR3: CASSYSGSYGYTF
D: TRBD1; V: TRBV25-1; J: TRBJ1-1; size: few; DNA: TGTGCCAGCAGTGAAAGTCAGGGGGCGTACACTGAAGCTTTCTTT; CDR3: CASSESQGAYTEAFF
D: -; V: TRBV6-9; J: TRBJ1-1; size: many; DNA: TGTGCCAGCAGTTGGTTAGGCACAAAGGGGGACACTGAAGCTTTCTTT; CDR3: CASSWLGTKGDTEAFF
D: TRBD2; V: TRBV25-1; J: TRBJ2-4; size: few; DNA: TGTGCCAGCAGTGAACGGCTAGCGGGAGGGCTTAGCATTCAGTACTTC; CDR3: CASSERLAGGLSIQYF
D: TRBD2; V: TRBV2; J: TRBJ2-5; size: many; DNA: TGTGCCAGCCAGCTAGCGGAACAAGAGACCCAGTACTTC; CDR3: CASQLAEQETQYF
D: -; V: TRBV3-1; J: TRBJ2-6; size: -; DNA: TGTGCCAGTAGCCCTCACAGGGGGGGTTACCCCTCTGGGGCCAACGTCCTGACTTTC; CDR3: CASSPHRGGYPSGANVLTF
D: -; V: TRBV9; J: TRBJ2-4; size: -; DNA: TGTGCCAGCAGCGTAGGAAAGGGGGAGAACATTCAGTACTTC; CDR3: CASSVGKGENIQYF
D: -; V: TRBV30; J: TRBJ2-5; size: -; DNA: TGTGCCTGGAGTGGGTGGGGTCTCTCTCAAGAGGCCCAGTACTTC; CDR3: CAWSGWGLSQEAQYF
D: TRBD1; V: TRBV2; J: TRBJ1-6; size: once; DNA: TGTGCCAGCAGGCCCGGGACAGGGGTTAATTCACCCCTCCACTTT; CDR3: CASRPGTGVNSPLHF
D: -; V: TRBV3-1; J: TRBJ2-5; size: few; DNA: TGTGCCAGCAGCCAGGTGGACATCACGGGGGAGACCCAGTACTTC; CDR3: CASSQVDITGETQYF
D: -; V: TRBV29-1; J: TRBJ1-5; size: -; DNA: TGCAGCGTTGCGTTCGGGTGGAGCAATCAGCCCCAGCATTTT; CDR3: CSVAFGWSNQPQHF
D: -; V: TRBV30; J: TRBJ1-4; size: few; DNA: TGTGCCTGGAAAGCTGCAACTAATGAAAAACTGTTTTTT; CDR3: CAWKAATNEKLFF
D: TRBD2; V: TRBV3-1; J: TRBJ2-1; size: -; DNA: TGTGCCAGCAGCGCCGAGCGGTGGGGGGGGAATGAGCAGTTCTTC; CDR3: CASSAERWGGNEQFF
D: TRBD1; V: TRBV28; J: TRBJ1-5; size: -; DNA: TGTGCCAGCAGTTCGGCGGACAGGTGGAACAGCAATCAGCCCCAGCATTTT; CDR3: CASSSADRWNSNQPQHF
D: -; V: TRBV2; J: TRBJ1-5; size: many; DNA: TGTGCCAGCAGTGGAGCAGGGACGATCAATCAGCCCCAGCATTTT; CDR3: CASSGAGTINQPQHF
D: -; V: TRBV5-1; J: TRBJ2-1; size: few; DNA: TGCGCCAGCAGCTTAGGATTCGATGAGCAGTTCTTC; CDR3: CASSLGFDEQFF
D: -; V: TRBV4-3; J: TRBJ1-1; size: -; DNA: TGCGCCAGCAGCCAAGAGCCAAGGATCTTGACTGAAGCTTTCTTT; CDR3: CASSQEPRILTEAFF
D: -; V: TRBV7-2; J: TRBJ1-1; size: few; DNA: TGTGCCAGCAACTCACAGCCAAACACTGAAGCTTTCTTT; CDR3: CASNSQPNTEAFF
D: -; V: TRBV6-2/TRBV6-3; J: TRBJ2-7; size: many; DNA: TGTGCCAGCAGTGATATAGGAAAAGCCTACGAGCAGTACTTC; CDR3: CASSDIGKAYEQYF
D: TRBD2; V: TRBV20-1; J: TRBJ2-7; size: few; DNA: TGCAGTGCTAACGGGGGGGGCCTCGTCTACGAGCAGTACTTC; CDR3: CSANGGGLVYEQYF